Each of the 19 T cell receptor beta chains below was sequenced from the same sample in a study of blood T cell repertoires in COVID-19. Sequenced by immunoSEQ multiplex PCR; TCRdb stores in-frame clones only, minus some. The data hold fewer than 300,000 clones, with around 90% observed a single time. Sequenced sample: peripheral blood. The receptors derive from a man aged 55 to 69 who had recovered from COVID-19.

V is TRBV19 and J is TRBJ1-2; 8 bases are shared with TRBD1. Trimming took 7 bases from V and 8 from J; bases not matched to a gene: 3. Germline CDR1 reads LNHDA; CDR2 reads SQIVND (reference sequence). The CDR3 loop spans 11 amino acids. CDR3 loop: CASTPGGGYTF. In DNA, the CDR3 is TGTGCCAGTACCCCAGGGGGCGGCTACACCTTC.

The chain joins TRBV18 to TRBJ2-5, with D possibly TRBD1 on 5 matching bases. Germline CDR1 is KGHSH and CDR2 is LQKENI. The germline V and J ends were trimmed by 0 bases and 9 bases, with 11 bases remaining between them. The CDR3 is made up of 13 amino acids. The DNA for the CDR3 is TGTGCCAGCTCACCACCTTTCCAAGGGGCCCAGTACTTC. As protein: CASSPPFQGAQYF.

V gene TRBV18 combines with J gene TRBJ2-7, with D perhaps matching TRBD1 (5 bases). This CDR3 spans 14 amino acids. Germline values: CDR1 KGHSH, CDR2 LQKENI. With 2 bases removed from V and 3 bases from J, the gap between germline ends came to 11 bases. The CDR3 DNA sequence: TGTGCCAGCTCACCAGCTGGACAAGACTACGAGCAGTACTTC. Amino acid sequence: CASSPAGQDYEQYF.

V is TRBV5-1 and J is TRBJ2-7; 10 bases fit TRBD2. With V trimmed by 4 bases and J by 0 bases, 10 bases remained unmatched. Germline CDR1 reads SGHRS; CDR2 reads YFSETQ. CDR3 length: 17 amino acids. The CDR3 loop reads CASSRDSGGQSSYEQYF. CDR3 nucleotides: TGCGCCAGCAGCCGCGATAGCGGGGGGCAAAGCTCCTACGAGCAGTACTTC.

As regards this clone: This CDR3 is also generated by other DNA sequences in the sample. DNA for the CDR3: TGTGCCAGCTCACCACAAGGACAGAACACTGAAGCTTTCTTT. It specifies CASSPQGQNTEAFF. The rearrangement joins TRBV18 to TRBJ1-1, with a weak D call TRBD1 (5 bases). From germline, CDR1 is KGHSH and CDR2 LQKENI. With 1 base removed from V and 1 base from J, the gap between germline ends came to 7 bases. The CDR3 extends over 14 amino acids.

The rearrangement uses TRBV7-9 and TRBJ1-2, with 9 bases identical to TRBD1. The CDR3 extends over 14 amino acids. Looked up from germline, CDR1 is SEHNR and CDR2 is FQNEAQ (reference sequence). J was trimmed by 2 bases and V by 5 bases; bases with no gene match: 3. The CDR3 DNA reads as TGTGCCAGCAGCCTAGGACAGGGGAACTATGGCTACACCTTC. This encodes CASSLGQGNYGYTF.

The CDR3 coding sequence is TGTGCCAGCAGCGTGACGGGGGGGAACACCGGGGAGCTGTTTTTT. Protein product: CASSVTGGNTGELFF. This rearrangement joins TRBV9 to TRBJ2-2; 7 bases are shared with TRBD2. There are 15 residues in the CDR3. J was trimmed by 1 base and V by 2 bases; bases with no gene match: 2. Germline CDR1 reads SGDLS; CDR2 reads YYNGEE.

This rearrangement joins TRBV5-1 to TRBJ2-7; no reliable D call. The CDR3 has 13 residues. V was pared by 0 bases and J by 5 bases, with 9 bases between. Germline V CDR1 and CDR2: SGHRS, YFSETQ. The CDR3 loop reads CASSLVSRDEQYF. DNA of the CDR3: TGCGCCAGCAGCTTGGTGAGTCGTGACGAGCAGTACTTC.

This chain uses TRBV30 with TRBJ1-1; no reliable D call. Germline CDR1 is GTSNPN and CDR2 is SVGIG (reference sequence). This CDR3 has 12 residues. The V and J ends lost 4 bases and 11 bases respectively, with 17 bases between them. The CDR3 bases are TGTGCCTGGATTGGAATGGCGGGGATGGCTTTCTTT. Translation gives CAWIGMAGMAFF.

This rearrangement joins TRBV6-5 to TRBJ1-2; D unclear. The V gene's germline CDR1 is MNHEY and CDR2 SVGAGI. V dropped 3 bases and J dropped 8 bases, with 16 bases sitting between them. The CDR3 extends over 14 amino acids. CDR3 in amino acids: CASSYGGGMLGYTF. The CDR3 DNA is TGTGCCAGCAGTTATGGTGGAGGAATGCTGGGCTACACCTTC.

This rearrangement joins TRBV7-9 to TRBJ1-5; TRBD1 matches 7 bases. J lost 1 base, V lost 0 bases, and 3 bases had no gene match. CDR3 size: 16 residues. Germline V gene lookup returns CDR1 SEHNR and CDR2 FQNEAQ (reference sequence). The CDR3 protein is CASSLAAGQSNQPQHF. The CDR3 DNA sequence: TGTGCCAGCAGCTTAGCGGCGGGACAGAGCAATCAGCCCCAGCATTTT.

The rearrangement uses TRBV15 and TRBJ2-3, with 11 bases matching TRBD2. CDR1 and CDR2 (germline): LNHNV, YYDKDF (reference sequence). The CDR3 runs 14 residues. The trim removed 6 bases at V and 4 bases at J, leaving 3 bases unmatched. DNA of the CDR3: TGTGCCACCAGTAGCGGGGGGGCCCCAGATACGCAGTATTTT. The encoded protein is CATSSGGAPDTQYF.

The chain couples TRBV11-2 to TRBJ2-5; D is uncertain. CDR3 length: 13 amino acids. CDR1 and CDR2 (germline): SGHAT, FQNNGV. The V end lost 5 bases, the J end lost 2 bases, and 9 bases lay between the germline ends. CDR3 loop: CASSPLDQETQYF. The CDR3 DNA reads TGTGCCAGCAGCCCCTTAGATCAAGAGACCCAGTACTTC.

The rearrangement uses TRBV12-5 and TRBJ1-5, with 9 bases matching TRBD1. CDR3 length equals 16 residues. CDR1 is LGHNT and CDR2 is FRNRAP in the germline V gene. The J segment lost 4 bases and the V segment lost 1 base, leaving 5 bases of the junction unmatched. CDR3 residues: CASGLGTGARNQPQHF. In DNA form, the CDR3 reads TGTGCTAGTGGTTTGGGGACAGGGGCGAGGAATCAGCCCCAGCATTTT.

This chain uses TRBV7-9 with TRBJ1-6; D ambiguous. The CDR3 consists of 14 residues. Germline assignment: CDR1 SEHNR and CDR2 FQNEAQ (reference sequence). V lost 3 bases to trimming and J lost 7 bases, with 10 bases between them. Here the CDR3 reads CASSLGGSNSPLHF. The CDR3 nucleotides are TGTGCCAGCAGCTTGGGAGGGTCAAATTCACCCCTCCACTTT.

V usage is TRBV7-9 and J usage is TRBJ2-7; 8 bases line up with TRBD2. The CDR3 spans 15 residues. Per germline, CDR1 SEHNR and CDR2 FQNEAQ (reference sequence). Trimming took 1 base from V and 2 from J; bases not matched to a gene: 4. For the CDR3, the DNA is TGTGCCAGCAGCTTAGTGCGGGGGGAAACCTACGAGCAGTACTTC. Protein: CASSLVRGETYEQYF.

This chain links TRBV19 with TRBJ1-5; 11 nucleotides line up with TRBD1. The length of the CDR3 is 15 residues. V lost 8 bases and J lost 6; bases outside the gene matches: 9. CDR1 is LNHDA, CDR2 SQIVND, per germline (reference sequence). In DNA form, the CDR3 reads TGTGCCAGTGGGCAAGGACAGGGGGCAGCTCAGCCCCAGCATTTT. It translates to CASGQGQGAAQPQHF.

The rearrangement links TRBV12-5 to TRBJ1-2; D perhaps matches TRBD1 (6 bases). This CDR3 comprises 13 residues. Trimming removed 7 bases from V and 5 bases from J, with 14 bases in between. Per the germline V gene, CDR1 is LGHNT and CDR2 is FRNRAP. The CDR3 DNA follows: TGTGCTAGTGCACAGGGTGTCGGATATGGCTACACCTTC. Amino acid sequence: CASAQGVGYGYTF. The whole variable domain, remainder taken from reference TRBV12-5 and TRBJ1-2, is DARVTQTPRHKVTEMGQEVTMRCQPILGHNTVFWYRQTMMQGLELLAYFRNRAPLDDSGMPKDRFSAEMPDATLATLKIQPSEPRDSAVYFCASAQGVGYGYTFGSGTRLTVV.

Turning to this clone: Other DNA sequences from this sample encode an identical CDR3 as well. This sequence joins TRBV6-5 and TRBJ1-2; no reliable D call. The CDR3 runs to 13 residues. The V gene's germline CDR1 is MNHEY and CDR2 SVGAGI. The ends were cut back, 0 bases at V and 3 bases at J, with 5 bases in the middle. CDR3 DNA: TGTGCCAGCAGTTACTCTGCGGACTATGGCTACACCTTC. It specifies CASSYSADYGYTF.